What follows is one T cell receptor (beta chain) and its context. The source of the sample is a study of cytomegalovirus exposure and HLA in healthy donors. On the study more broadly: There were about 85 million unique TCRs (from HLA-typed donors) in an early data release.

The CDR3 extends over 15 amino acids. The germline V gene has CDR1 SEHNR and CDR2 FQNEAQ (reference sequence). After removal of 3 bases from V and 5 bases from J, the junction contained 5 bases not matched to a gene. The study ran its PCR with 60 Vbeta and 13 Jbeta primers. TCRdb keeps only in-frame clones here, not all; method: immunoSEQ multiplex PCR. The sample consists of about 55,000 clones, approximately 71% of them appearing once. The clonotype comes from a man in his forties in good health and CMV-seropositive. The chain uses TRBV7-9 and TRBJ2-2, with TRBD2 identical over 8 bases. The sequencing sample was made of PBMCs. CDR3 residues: CASSFRGGLTGELFF. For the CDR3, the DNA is TGTGCCAGCAGCTTCCGGGGGGGCTTAACCGGGGAGCTGTTTTTT.